This is a list of T cell receptor beta chains from one sample in a study of blood T cell repertoires in COVID-19. Profiled with immunoSEQ multiplex PCR; TCRdb holds only in-frame clones, not every one. The sample lists more than 250,000 clones; about 83% were seen once. The sequencing sample was made of peripheral blood. Receptor source: a woman aged 50 to 60 with acute or convalescent COVID-19. Each CDR3 is given with its conserved first and last residue. Each record gives: V gene, CDR3 length, D gene, J gene, clone size, CDR3 DNA, CDR3 protein. D genes are given only for firm matches. Only some rows state a clone size, as once, few, many or a class for expanded clones.

>TRBV7-2|15|TRBD1|TRBJ2-5|NA
TGTGCCAGCAGCTCGGGGGGGACAGGGGCTGAGACCCAGTACTTC
CASSSGGTGAETQYF
>TRBV27|15|TRBD1|TRBJ2-1|medium-sized
TGTGCCAGCAGGTTGACAGGGGGCGGCTACAATGAGCAGTTCTTC
CASRLTGGGYNEQFF
>TRBV30|12|NA|TRBJ1-1|NA
TGTGCCTGGAGTTTGAGGTTCACTGAAGCTTTCTTT
CAWSLRFTEAFF
>TRBV4-1|17|TRBD2|TRBJ2-1|NA
TGCGCCAGCAGCCAGGCTGAGCGGGAGGGCACCTACAATGAGCAGTTCTTC
CASSQAEREGTYNEQFF
>TRBV28|16|TRBD1|TRBJ2-6|NA
TGTGCCAGCGGTCTTGCAGGGGGTTCTGGGGCCAACGTCCTGACTTTC
CASGLAGGSGANVLTF
>TRBV11-3|14|TRBD2|TRBJ2-1|NA
TGTGCCAGCAGCCGGACTAGCGGGAGCGATGAGCAGTTCTTC
CASSRTSGSDEQFF
>TRBV6-1|15|TRBD1|TRBJ1-6|NA
TGTGCCAGCAGTGAAGTGGGACAGTATAATTCACCCCTCCACTTT
CASSEVGQYNSPLHF
>TRBV19|14|TRBD1|TRBJ1-1|NA
TGTGCCAGTAGGAAACAGGGGACGGGCGCTGAAGCTTTCTTT
CASRKQGTGAEAFF
>TRBV7-9|14|NA|TRBJ1-1|NA
TGTGCCAGCAGCTTAGAGCTCCAGGGAACTGAAGCTTTCTTT
CASSLELQGTEAFF
>TRBV30|18|TRBD1|TRBJ1-6|NA
TGTGCCTGGAGGGTAGCAGGGGGACAGAGCTCCTATAATTCACCCCTCCACTTT
CAWRVAGGQSSYNSPLHF
>TRBV7-9|15|TRBD1|TRBJ2-6|NA
TGTGCCAGCAGCTCCGACAGGGCTGGGGCCAACGTCCTGACTTTC
CASSSDRAGANVLTF
>TRBV27|15|NA|TRBJ2-6|few
TGTGCCAGCAGCCCCCCCGGGGTTGGGGCCAACGTCCTGACTTTC
CASSPPGVGANVLTF
>TRBV2|13|TRBD1|TRBJ2-7|NA
TGTGCCAGCAGTGACCGGGACAGGTACGAGCAGTACTTC
CASSDRDRYEQYF
>TRBV28|14|TRBD1|TRBJ2-7|NA
TGTGCCAGCAGTTATATGGACAGGGTACTGGAGCAGTACTTC
CASSYMDRVLEQYF
>TRBV5-1|12|NA|TRBJ2-1|NA
TGCGCCAGCAGCTTGATAGAAAATGAGCAGTTCTTC
CASSLIENEQFF
>TRBV28|15|NA|TRBJ1-2|NA
TGTGCCAGCAGTTCCGTGACAGCGGGGGGCTTGGGCTACACCTTC
CASSSVTAGGLGYTF
>TRBV4-2|15|NA|TRBJ2-4|many
TGTGCCAGCAGCCAAGAACTCCGAACGGGAAACATTCAGTACTTC
CASSQELRTGNIQYF
>TRBV18|17|TRBD1|TRBJ2-3|NA
TGTGCCAGCTCACCACTGGAAGGGACAGGGGACACAGATACGCAGTATTTT
CASSPLEGTGDTDTQYF
>TRBV27|14|NA|TRBJ1-1|NA
TGTGCCAGCAGTTTATTGGGGCGGAACACTGAAGCTTTCTTT
CASSLLGRNTEAFF
>TRBV6-2/TRBV6-3|14|NA|TRBJ1-3|few
TGTGCCAGCAGCGAGAAGATTCTCGTTAACACCATATATTTT
CASSEKILVNTIYF
>TRBV9|15|TRBD1|TRBJ2-1|NA
TGTGCCAGCAGCGTGGGACAGGGAGACTACAATGAGCAGTTCTTC
CASSVGQGDYNEQFF
>TRBV2|15|TRBD2|TRBJ2-1|NA
TGTGCCAGCAAGTCCGGCGGGAGGGGCTACAATGAGCAGTTCTTC
CASKSGGRGYNEQFF
>TRBV20-1|17|TRBD2|TRBJ2-3|NA
TGCAGTGCTAGTTCCCCCGGCGGGAGACCTAGCACAGATACGCAGTATTTT
CSASSPGGRPSTDTQYF
>TRBV19|18|TRBD2|TRBJ2-2|NA
TGTGCCAGTAGTATAGACCCTACGGGGAGCGGGGATGCCAGGGAGCTGTTTTTT
CASSIDPTGSGDARELFF
>TRBV6-2/TRBV6-3|17|NA|TRBJ1-2|NA
TGTGCCAGCAGTTACTCGATAAAAGCAGCGAGGGGGTCGGGCTACACCTTC
CASSYSIKAARGSGYTF
>TRBV6-5|16|NA|TRBJ2-2|once
TGTGCCAGCAGTTACAGGGGGCGCGGGGACACCGGGGAGCTGTTTTTT
CASSYRGRGDTGELFF
>TRBV20-1|11|TRBD2|TRBJ2-1|NA
TGCAGTGCAGCGGGGGCCAATGAGCAGTTCTTC
CSAAGANEQFF
>TRBV5-1|12|NA|TRBJ1-2|few
TGCGCCAGCAGCGGGCGTCGTCATGGCTACACCTTC
CASSGRRHGYTF
>TRBV9|14|NA|TRBJ2-2|NA
TGTGCCAGCAGCGTAGACGCAGGAACCGGGGAGCTGTTTTTT
CASSVDAGTGELFF
>TRBV29-1|13|NA|TRBJ1-1|NA
TGCAGCGCCCAACGGGGAGAGAACACTGAAGCTTTCTTT
CSAQRGENTEAFF
>TRBV27|14|TRBD1|TRBJ1-1|NA
TGTGCCAGCAGTTTAGGACAGGGGGCAACTGAAGCTTTCTTT
CASSLGQGATEAFF
>TRBV7-9|12|NA|TRBJ1-6|NA
TGTGCCCTGGAAAAGGGAGACTCACCCCTCCACTTT
CALEKGDSPLHF
>TRBV27|13|NA|TRBJ1-6|NA
TGTGCCAGCCGGTCCTCCTATAATTCACCCCTCCACTTT
CASRSSYNSPLHF
>TRBV28|12|NA|TRBJ2-2|NA
TGTGCCAGCAGTTACGGAGACGGGGAGCTGTTTTTT
CASSYGDGELFF
>TRBV7-2|17|NA|TRBJ2-2|NA
TGTGCCAGCACACAGTGGCAGGGGACATACTTCACCGGGGAGCTGTTTTTT
CASTQWQGTYFTGELFF
>TRBV19|14|TRBD1|TRBJ2-1|NA
TGTGCCAGCAGTCCGGGACAGGTATACAATGAGCAGTTCTTC
CASSPGQVYNEQFF
>TRBV19|17|NA|TRBJ1-3|few
TGTGCCAGTAGTCTTCGAAGCCCTACAGGGACTGGAAACACCATATATTTT
CASSLRSPTGTGNTIYF
>TRBV9|14|TRBD1|TRBJ2-5|NA
TGTGCCAGCAGCGTCTTCGACAGGGAAGAGACCCAGTACTTC
CASSVFDREETQYF
>TRBV14|17|TRBD2|TRBJ2-3|NA
TGTGCCAGCAGCCCGTTGCTAGCGGGAGGGAGCACAGATACGCAGTATTTT
CASSPLLAGGSTDTQYF
>TRBV10-3|13|NA|TRBJ1-1|NA
TGTGCCATCAGTTCGGGAGCGAACACTGAAGCTTTCTTT
CAISSGANTEAFF
>TRBV10-3|15|NA|TRBJ1-2|once
TGTGCCATCAGTGGAGACAGCCCCCATAACTATGGCTACACCTTC
CAISGDSPHNYGYTF
>TRBV7-2|14|TRBD2|TRBJ2-2|NA
TGTGCCAGCAGCTCACCGGGGGGGTCCGGGGAGCTGTTTTTT
CASSSPGGSGELFF
>TRBV7-3|16|TRBD2|TRBJ2-1|NA
TGTGCCAGCAGCCTCAGCGGGAAGAGCTCCTACAATGAGCAGTTCTTC
CASSLSGKSSYNEQFF
>TRBV7-9|12|NA|TRBJ1-4|NA
TGTGCCAGCAGCTTAATTAATCTTGTGCTGTTTTTT
CASSLINLVLFF
>TRBV27|18|NA|TRBJ2-6|NA
TGTGCCAGCAGTTTATCGGGCAGCCTCACCTCTGGGGCCAACGTCCTGACTTTC
CASSLSGSLTSGANVLTF
>TRBV24-1|14|TRBD1|TRBJ2-1|NA
TGTGCCACCAGTGATCAGGACAGGTACAATGAGCAGTTCTTC
CATSDQDRYNEQFF
>TRBV23-1|13|TRBD1|TRBJ2-7|NA
TGCGCCAGCAGTCAAAGACAGGGCTACGAGCAGTACTTC
CASSQRQGYEQYF
>TRBV6-5|15|TRBD1|TRBJ1-6|NA
TGTGCCAGCAGTCACAGGGGCTTCGATAATTCACCCCTCCACTTT
CASSHRGFDNSPLHF